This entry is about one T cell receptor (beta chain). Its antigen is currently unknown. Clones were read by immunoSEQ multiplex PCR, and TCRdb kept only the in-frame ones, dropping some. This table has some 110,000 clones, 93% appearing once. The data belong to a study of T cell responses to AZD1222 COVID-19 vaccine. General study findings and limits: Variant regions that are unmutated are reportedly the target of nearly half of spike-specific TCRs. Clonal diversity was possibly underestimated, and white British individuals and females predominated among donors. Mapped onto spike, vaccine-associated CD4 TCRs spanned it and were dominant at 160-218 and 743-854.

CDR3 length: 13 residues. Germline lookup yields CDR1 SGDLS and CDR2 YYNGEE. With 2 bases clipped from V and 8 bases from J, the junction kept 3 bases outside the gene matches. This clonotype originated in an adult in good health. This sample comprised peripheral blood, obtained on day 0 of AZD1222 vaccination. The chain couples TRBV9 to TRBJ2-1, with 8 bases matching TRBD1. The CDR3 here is CASSVDREDEQFF. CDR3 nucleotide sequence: TGTGCCAGCAGCGTGGACAGGGAGGATGAGCAGTTCTTC.